What follows is one TCR beta chain and its context. Only in-frame clones appear in the TCRdb table, and some are missing; sequencing was by immunoSEQ multiplex PCR. This repertoire shows more than 45,000 clones, 93% found once; its top ten account for around 4%. The data were obtained in a study of T cell changes during pregnancy in multiple sclerosis. V was shortened by 7 bases and J by 0 bases, with 9 bases between the two germline ends. CDR1 is MNHEY, CDR2 SMNVEV, per germline (reference sequence). The CDR3 length is 14 residues. The receptor comes from a female donor with multiple sclerosis, enrolled in a pregnancy study. Material: CD8+ T cells from peripheral blood mononuclear cells, obtained in the second trimester of pregnancy. The chain joins TRBV27 to TRBJ2-2, with D unresolved. CDR3 in amino acids: CASTGIPNTGELFF. CDR3 sequence (DNA): TGTGCCAGCACCGGTATTCCGAACACCGGGGAGCTGTTTTTT.